This T cell receptor beta chain came from a study of cytomegalovirus exposure and HLA in healthy donors. The validation cohort, a group of around 120 subjects, included the donors and was separate from the roughly 670-subject first cohort. There are a few counts of this clone. Sequenced by immunoSEQ multiplex PCR; TCRdb stores in-frame clones only, minus some. The sample records about 150,000 clones, approximately 88% being singletons. The CDR3 is 20 residues long. The germline gives CDR1 SGHDN, CDR2 FVKESK. The ends lost 0 bases at V and 4 bases at J; junction bases unmatched: 11. The receptor comes from a woman younger than 35 in good health and CMV-seropositive. Sequencing input: PBMCs. V is TRBV14 and J is TRBJ2-2; 13 bases map to TRBD2. Here the CDR3 reads CASSQDWGTSGIVGTGELFF. The CDR3 DNA reads TGTGCCAGCAGCCAAGACTGGGGGACTAGCGGGATCGTAGGCACCGGGGAGCTGTTTTTT.